A single sample is the source of the 11 T cell receptor beta chains below, sequenced in a study of coeliac disease. Assay used: immunoSEQ multiplex PCR; TCRdb lists only in-frame clones, some missing. Of under 5,500 clones in the sample, more than 45% were seen once. The sequencing input was intraepithelial lymphocytes from the gut. All receptors come from a human donor with active celiac disease.

The genes are TRBV28 and TRBJ1-2, with TRBD1 matching over 8 bases. The CDR3 spans 17 residues. CDR1 and CDR2 (germline): MDHEN, SYDVKM. V gave up 4 bases and J gave up 5 bases; unmatched junction bases: 15. This CDR3 is CASSSSLFRGLRYGYTF. The CDR3 DNA reads TGTGCCAGCAGTTCGAGTCTATTCAGGGGGCTTAGGTATGGCTACACCTTC.

CDR3 nucleotides: TGTGCCAGCAGCCATCCAGAAAACCCGAACACCGGGGAGCTGTTTTTT. The encoded protein is CASSHPENPNTGELFF. The genes are TRBV7-9 and TRBJ2-2; D gene uncertain. The CDR3 extends over 16 amino acids. The V end lost 5 bases, the J end lost 0 bases, and 13 bases lay between the germline ends. The V gene's germline CDR1 is SEHNR and CDR2 FQNEAQ (reference sequence).

There are a few counts of this clone. V usage is TRBV6-1 and J usage is TRBJ2-7, with 8 nucleotides matching TRBD1. V was clipped by 3 bases and J by 4 bases; unmatched bases: 14. CDR3 length equals 17 residues. Germline V CDR1 and CDR2: MNHNS, SASEGT. The CDR3 nucleotides read TGTGCCAGCAGTGACCCCAGAAAGGCCAGGGGGCTTTACGAGCAGTACTTC. Its protein is CASSDPRKARGLYEQYF.

In this sample, this clone is medium-sized. The V call is TRBV27, the J call TRBJ2-7, with 9 nucleotides matching TRBD1. CDR1 is MNHEY and CDR2 is SMNVEV in the germline V gene (reference sequence). V shed 0 bases, J shed 4 bases, and the junction held 4 bases outside the gene matches. The CDR3 has 15 amino acids. The CDR3 DNA is TGTGCCAGCAGTTTATCCCGACAGGGGGTGTACGAGCAGTACTTC. Translated, it gives CASSLSRQGVYEQYF.

The genes are TRBV6-5 and TRBJ2-1, with D possibly matching TRBD2 (6 bases). CDR1 and CDR2 from the germline V gene are MNHEY and SVGAGI. This CDR3 has 14 residues. The germline V and J ends were trimmed by 6 bases and 3 bases, with 12 bases remaining between them. The CDR3 sequence is CASSRDLSYNEQFF. The CDR3 nucleotides are TGTGCCAGCAGCCGGGACTTGAGCTACAATGAGCAGTTCTTC.

This clone occurred a few times. The J gene is TRBJ2-1, the V gene TRBV6-6; 7 bases line up with TRBD2. V was pared by 5 bases and J by 6 bases, with 4 bases of the junction left unmatched. This CDR3 region has 13 residues. Germline lookup yields CDR1 MNHNY and CDR2 SVGAGI (reference sequence). CDR3 nucleotides: TGTGCCAGCAGTACGACTAGCTTCAATGAGCAGTTCTTC. Translation gives CASSTTSFNEQFF.

This clone appeared a few times. The chain combines TRBV4-1 with TRBJ1-2; 7 bases are shared with TRBD1. The junction had 10 bases not matched to a gene; V was cut back by 0 bases and J by 6 bases. The CDR3 sequence is 16 residues long. Germline CDR1 reads MGHRA; CDR2 reads YSYEKL. CDR3 in DNA: TGCGCCAGCAGCCAAGACCCTCGAGGCAGGGGGGATGGCTACACCTTC. Translation gives CASSQDPRGRGDGYTF.

The chain recombines TRBV6-1 with TRBJ1-5, with 9 bases lining up with TRBD1. Per germline, CDR1 MNHNS and CDR2 SASEGT. The CDR3 covers 15 residues. Trimming removed 0 bases from V and 6 bases from J; junction bases left unmatched: 3. CDR3 DNA sequence: TGTGCCAGCAGTGAAGCGACAGGGGGAGGTCAGCCCCAGCATTTT. This sequence encodes CASSEATGGGQPQHF.

This clone appeared a few times. The V gene is TRBV25-1, the J gene TRBJ2-3; D is undetermined. The CDR3 sequence is 11 residues long. Germline loops: CDR1 MGHDK, CDR2 SYGVNS. V was shortened by 4 bases and J by 3 bases, with 2 bases between the two germline ends. The CDR3 bases are TGTGCCAGCAGTGTAACAGATACGCAGTATTTT. Protein: CASSVTDTQYF.

This clone was found a few times. This rearrangement joins TRBV28 to TRBJ2-2; 7 bases are a match to TRBD1. The trim removed 0 bases at V and 4 bases at J, leaving 5 bases unmatched. In germline, CDR1 is MDHEN, CDR2 SYDVKM. The CDR3 is 16 amino acids. CDR3 in DNA: TGTGCCAGCAGTTTATGGTGGACAGGACGCACCGGGGAGCTGTTTTTT. Translated: CASSLWWTGRTGELFF.

This chain joins TRBV29-1 and TRBJ2-2, with 8 bases fitting TRBD2. The CDR3 length is 15 residues. J was trimmed by 2 bases and V by 4 bases; bases with no gene match: 6. Germline V gives CDR1 SQVTM, CDR2 ANQGSEA. The CDR3 DNA sequence: TGCAGCGTTGGCGGGGGGCAGGGCAACACCGGGGAGCTGTTTTTT. Protein: CSVGGGQGNTGELFF.